The 2 T cell receptor beta chains below come from one sample, sequenced in a study of blood T cell repertoires in COVID-19 (dated by TCRdb to between 2020 and 2021). Library prep was done by the immunoSEQ multiplex PCR assay. TCRdb took over this immuneACCESS table, retaining in-frame rearrangements with V and J assigned. Such tables are incomplete; in checked studies, under half of the missing clones stem from an unresolved V gene, and the remainder is unexplained. The sample contains some 210,000 clones, 81% of them found a single time. The ten largest make up around 9% of the sample. Sequenced: PBMCs or T cells enriched from blood (not recorded which). The receptors were sampled from a woman between 50 and 59 years old with acute COVID-19.

This clone was counted between two and nine times. The J gene is TRBJ1-2, the V gene TRBV4-1, with TRBD1 identical over 11 bases. The CDR3 is made up of 18 amino acids. V trimming: 1 base; J trimming: 0 bases; junction bases outside the gene matches: 7. In germline, CDR1 is MGHRA, CDR2 YSYEKL. The CDR3 here is CASSQVWRTGGSNYGYTF. The CDR3 DNA is TGCGCCAGCAGCCAAGTTTGGAGGACAGGGGGCTCTAACTATGGCTACACCTTC.

The chain carries TRBV28 and TRBJ1-4; D not resolved. CDR1 is MDHEN and CDR2 is SYDVKM in the germline V gene. V lost 8 bases to trimming and J lost 8 bases, with 9 bases between them. CDR3 length: 11 residues. In nucleotides, the CDR3 is TGTGCCAGCCTAGCGAACGAAAAACTGTTTTTT. Translation: CASLANEKLFF.